This TCR beta chain was found in a study of cytomegalovirus exposure and HLA in healthy donors. Study background: Researchers previously reported finding 90 million to 130 million unique TCR beta sequences from some 180 million T cells. Study-wide points: Accurate HLA-A and HLA-B prediction from TCR beta sequences was reported for most subjects. Follow-up analysis seemed to connect common viral pathogens with several of the most significant clusters identified.

The PCR ran on 60 Vbeta and 13 Jbeta primers. Repertoires were generated with immunoSEQ multiplex PCR, while TCRdb's copy carries only in-frame clones and drops some. The table has 100,000 to 150,000 clones, 65% to 85% seen once. About this clone itself: What it binds is not known. Other nucleotide sequences from this sample produce the same CDR3.

Germline CDR1 reads SQVTM; CDR2 reads ANQGSEA. The CDR3 consists of 11 residues. The trim removed 7 bases at V and 9 bases at J, leaving 4 bases unmatched. The gene calls are TRBV29-1 and TRBJ2-7, with 12 bases lining up with TRBD1. The sequence was obtained from a man aged 50 to 60 in good health and CMV-seronegative. Sequenced input: PBMCs. The CDR3 loop is CSAGTGGRQYF. The DNA of the CDR3 is TGCAGCGCCGGGACAGGGGGCAGGCAGTACTTC.